This record covers a single T cell receptor (beta chain). Its antigen is undetermined. Expressed TCRB transcripts were sequenced, since all the RNA that had been isolated was reverse transcribed. Only in-frame clones appear in the TCRdb table, and some are missing; sequencing was by immunoSEQ multiplex PCR. The data hold 45,000 to 60,000 clones, with approximately 40% observed a single time. These data belong to a study of beta chain features in type 1 diabetes. V was shortened by 5 bases and J by 3 bases, with 15 bases between the two germline ends. The CDR3 has 14 amino acids. Germline CDR1 SGHRS, CDR2 YFSETQ. The study, taken as a whole, reports: A greater similarity of naive, central memory and Treg TCRB repertoires was seen among patients than among healthy donors. TCRB CDR3 length was moderately but significantly reduced in all four CD4+ subsets of Type 1 diabetes patients.

Every participating donor gave one draw, a heparinised blood sample averaging about 100 mL. The genes are TRBV5-1 and TRBJ2-7, with D maybe TRBD1 (5 bases). The clonotype comes from a man aged 30 to 45 with type 1 diabetes. Sequencing was carried out using stem cell memory CD4+ T cells from blood. This chain's CDR3 is CASSGQGANYEQYF. CDR3 sequence (DNA): TGCGCCAGCAGTGGGCAGGGTGCGAACTACGAGCAGTACTTC.